These 15 T cell receptor beta chains were all obtained from the same sample, sequenced in a study of cytomegalovirus exposure and HLA in healthy donors. Vbeta (60) and Jbeta (13) primers were used in the PCR. Method: immunoSEQ multiplex PCR; TCRdb's copy keeps in-frame clones and lacks some. In the table there are about 120,000 clones, more than 60% of which are singletons. Sequencing was carried out using PBMCs. Receptors originate from a female donor in good health and CMV-seronegative.

The genes are TRBV7-2 and TRBJ1-1; D is undetermined. This CDR3 comprises 13 residues. Between the trimmed V and J ends, which lost 2 bases and 1 base, there was a span of 5 bases. Germline CDR1 is SGHTA and CDR2 is FQGNSA. The CDR3 here is CASSLLPNTEAFF. The CDR3 coding sequence is TGTGCCAGCAGCTTACTTCCGAACACTGAAGCTTTCTTT.

Only a few counts were recorded for this clone. The gene calls are TRBV6-5 and TRBJ1-1; a weak D match, TRBD1 (6 bases). Trimming took off 8 bases at V and 2 bases at J, with 12 bases between the two ends. Germline CDR1 and CDR2: MNHEY and SVGAGI. This CDR3 region has 13 residues. The CDR3 coding sequence is TGTGCCAGCGGGGGGGCGGCTAACACTGAAGCTTTCTTT. Its protein is CASGGAANTEAFF.

The chain links TRBV7-9 to TRBJ1-1; D is possibly TRBD1 (5 bases). V was shortened by 7 bases and J by 10 bases, with 16 bases between the two germline ends. Germline V gives CDR1 SEHNR, CDR2 FQNEAQ (reference sequence). This CDR3 comprises 12 residues. For the CDR3, the DNA is TGTGCCAGCACCGAACAAGGGGAAGTAGCTTTCTTT. Translation gives CASTEQGEVAFF. Together with reference TRBV7-9 and TRBJ1-1, the CDR3 gives the full variable domain: DTGVSQNPRHKITKRGQNVTFRCDPISEHNRLYWYRQTLGQGPEFLTYFQNEAQLEKSRLLSDRFSAERPKGSFSTLEIQRTEQGDSAMYLCASTEQGEVAFFGQGTRLTVV.

The V call is TRBV12-5, the J call TRBJ2-2; 8 nucleotides agree with TRBD2. V lost 5 bases and J lost 5; bases outside the gene matches: 7. Germline values: CDR1 LGHNT, CDR2 FRNRAP. This CDR3 region has 15 residues. The CDR3: CASGPGTSRTGELFF. CDR3 nucleotide sequence: TGTGCTAGTGGTCCCGGGACTAGTCGTACCGGGGAGCTGTTTTTT.

The V gene is TRBV5-4, the J gene TRBJ2-7; 9 nucleotides agree with TRBD1. The junction had 0 bases not matched to a gene; V was cut back by 3 bases and J by 2 bases. The CDR3 loop spans 13 amino acids. The V gene's germline CDR1 is SGHNT and CDR2 YYREEE (reference sequence). The CDR3 protein is CASSWDRAYEQYF. For the CDR3, the DNA is TGTGCCAGCAGCTGGGACAGGGCCTACGAGCAGTACTTC.

This rearrangement joins TRBV2 to TRBJ2-6; 7 nucleotides agree with TRBD1. Germline CDR1 reads SNHLY; CDR2 reads FYNNEI. The trim removed 5 bases at V and 0 bases at J, leaving 4 bases unmatched. The CDR3 covers 16 residues. In nucleotides, the CDR3 is TGTGCCAGCAGTCGGACAGGATTCTCTGGGGCCAACGTCCTGACTTTC. Its protein product is CASSRTGFSGANVLTF.

The J gene is TRBJ2-2, the V gene TRBV7-9, with D uncertain. Germline assignment: CDR1 SEHNR and CDR2 FQNEAQ (reference sequence). CDR3 length equals 16 residues. Trimming removed 1 base from V and 0 bases from J, with 9 bases in between. CDR3 sequence (DNA): TGTGCCAGCAGCTTAGTGGCAGGAACGAACACCGGGGAGCTGTTTTTT. Amino acid sequence: CASSLVAGTNTGELFF. The full variable domain, completed using reference TRBV7-9 and TRBJ2-2, is DTGVSQNPRHKITKRGQNVTFRCDPISEHNRLYWYRQTLGQGPEFLTYFQNEAQLEKSRLLSDRFSAERPKGSFSTLEIQRTEQGDSAMYLCASSLVAGTNTGELFFGEGSRLTVL.

The chain links TRBV7-6 to TRBJ1-3; 7 nucleotides agree with TRBD1. Looked up from germline, CDR1 is SGHVS and CDR2 is FNYEAQ. The CDR3 runs 15 residues. The V and J ends lost 1 base and 4 bases, in that order; junction bases with no gene match: 4. CDR3: CASSLGTGAGNTIYF. As DNA, the CDR3 is TGTGCCAGCAGCTTAGGGACAGGCGCCGGAAACACCATATATTTT.

The sample holds one count of this clone. The V and J genes are TRBV18 and TRBJ2-7, with D unclear. Trimming removed 1 base at V and 2 bases at J, with 15 bases between. CDR3 length equals 16 residues. Looked up from germline, CDR1 is KGHSH and CDR2 is LQKENI. CDR3 coding DNA: TGTGCCAGCTCACCACTAGGAACATCTAGTACCTACGAGCAGTACTTC. It encodes CASSPLGTSSTYEQYF. Combining the CDR3 with reference TRBV18 and TRBJ2-7 gives the whole variable domain NAGVMQNPRHLVRRRGQEARLRCSPMKGHSHVYWYRQLPEEGLKFMVYLQKENIIDESGMPKERFSAEFPKEGPSILRIQQVVRGDSAAYFCASSPLGTSSTYEQYFGPGTRLTVT.

The gene calls are TRBV29-1 and TRBJ2-3; 7 positions agree with TRBD2. V shed 5 bases, J shed 8 bases, and the junction held 13 bases outside the gene matches. The CDR3 spans 14 residues. The germline V gene has CDR1 SQVTM and CDR2 ANQGSEA. The CDR3, as DNA: TGCAGCGTTCAACTCGGGGGGTCCGGGGCTACGCAGTATTTT. The encoded protein is CSVQLGGSGATQYF.

The chain has TRBV4-3 and TRBJ2-3, with 8 bases aligning to TRBD2. The CDR3 totals 16 residues. The V segment lost 0 bases and the J segment 7 bases; nucleotides outside the gene matches: 9. Germline assignment: CDR1 LGHNA and CDR2 YSLEER. The CDR3: CASSQDREGTPNTQYF. DNA of the CDR3: TGCGCCAGCAGCCAAGATCGGGAGGGAACGCCAAATACGCAGTATTTT.

The J gene is TRBJ1-2, the V gene TRBV5-4; 7 positions agree with TRBD1. CDR1 is SGHNT and CDR2 is YYREEE in the germline V gene (reference sequence). V dropped 4 bases and J dropped 3; count of bases not matched to a gene: 6. CDR3 size: 14 residues. The CDR3 DNA is TGTGCCAGCAGCGAGGGGGACAGATACTATGGCTACACCTTC. It translates to CASSEGDRYYGYTF.

This clone appeared a few times. The chain links TRBV6-6 to TRBJ1-1, with D possibly TRBD1 on 6 matching bases. This CDR3 is 14 amino acids long. The V gene lost 6 bases and the J gene lost 5 bases, with 16 bases spanning the gap. Germline V gene sequence: CDR1 MNHNY, CDR2 SVGAGI (reference sequence). In nucleotides, the CDR3 is TGTGCCAGCAGCTCTGGGGGGGGCAGGACTGAAGCTTTCTTT. This translates into CASSSGGGRTEAFF.

The V and J genes are TRBV5-1 and TRBJ2-1; a possible D gene is TRBD1 (5 bases). The V and J ends lost 0 bases and 9 bases respectively, with 7 bases between them. This CDR3 region has 12 residues. The germline CDR1 and CDR2 sequences are SGHRS and YFSETQ. The CDR3 sequence is CASSLDQGEQFF. CDR3 coding DNA: TGCGCCAGCAGCTTGGACCAGGGTGAGCAGTTCTTC.

This clone was recorded only once. The rearrangement links TRBV7-2 to TRBJ2-2; 12 bases are a match to TRBD2. Germline V CDR1 and CDR2: SGHTA, FQGNSA. The CDR3 has 15 residues. V lost 6 bases, J lost 7 bases, and 6 bases stayed unmatched. CDR3 nucleotides: TGTGCCAGCAGGCCTAGCGGGGGGGCCAGCGGGGAGCTGTTTTTT. This gives the protein CASRPSGGASGELFF.